This TCR beta chain was found in a study of Graves' ophthalmopathy and Graves' hyperthyroidism. Study findings and constraints: Thyroid clonotypes that were expanded above 0.001 frequency mostly also appeared in blood. Researchers report that a 13-signature model separated ophthalmopathy from stable hyperthyroidism, posting roughly 90% sensitivity and 75% to 84% specificity.

The germline CDR1 and CDR2 sequences are SEHNR and FQNEAQ (reference sequence). Trimming removed 1 base at V and 16 bases at J, with 8 bases between. CDR3 length equals 11 residues. Notes on this clonotype: The target antigen is unknown.

Amplifying from RNA transcripts, the study obtained TCR beta CDR3 regions. First-round RT-PCR used HTBI primers; second-round multiplex PCR followed. TCRdb re-derived calls from the multiplex PCR reads in MiXCR, one entry per CDR3 protein. The sample yields 150,000 to 200,000 distinct CDR3 sequences, approximately 40% seen once. The clonotype was recovered from a man aged 25-45 years with Graves' ophthalmopathy. The sample comprised peripheral blood. The chain joins TRBV7-9 to TRBJ1-6; no clear D. This CDR3 reads CASSLVGILHF. As DNA, the CDR3 is TGTGCCAGCAGCTTAGTCGGGATTCTCCACTTT.